This TCR beta chain was identified during a study of blood T cell repertoires in COVID-19. Study at large: The United States, Italy and Spain supplied acute and convalescent COVID-19 samples. T cells, B-cell-depleted T cells, or PBMCs provided the cDNA or gDNA that served as material.

This clone was picked up a small number of times. Original processing methods: Estimation of nucleated cell counts was performed using reference gene primer amplification. Assay: immunoSEQ multiplex PCR; the TCRdb copy retains only in-frame clones and omits some. The DNA was the basis for D and trimming; V, J and clone size are from that table. The repertoire has about 120,000 clones, over 75% of them found once; the top ten carry approximately 8.1%. V was cut by 5 bases and J by 6 bases, with 13 bases left in between. CDR1 is LNHDA, CDR2 SQIVND, per germline (reference sequence). The CDR3 loop spans 14 amino acids.

The TCR originated in a man aged 45-60 years with acute or convalescent COVID-19. The genes are TRBV19 and TRBJ1-4; no reliable D call. The specimen was peripheral blood. The CDR3 nucleotides read TGTGCCAGTAGTTTCGGTCTGGGCGATGAAAAACTGTTTTTT. This encodes CASSFGLGDEKLFF.